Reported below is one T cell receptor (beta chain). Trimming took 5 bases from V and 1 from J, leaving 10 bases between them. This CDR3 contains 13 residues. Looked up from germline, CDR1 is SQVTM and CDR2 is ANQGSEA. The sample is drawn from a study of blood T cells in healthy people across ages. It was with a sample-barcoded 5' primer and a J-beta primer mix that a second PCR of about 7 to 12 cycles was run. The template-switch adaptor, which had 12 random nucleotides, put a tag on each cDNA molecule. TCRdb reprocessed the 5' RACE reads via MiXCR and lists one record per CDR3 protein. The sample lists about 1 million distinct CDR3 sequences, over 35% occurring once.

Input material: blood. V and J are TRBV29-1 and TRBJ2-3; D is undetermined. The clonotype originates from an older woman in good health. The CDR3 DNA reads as TGCAGCGTTTCCGAGTCGGGCACAGATACGCAGTATTTT. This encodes CSVSESGTDTQYF.